This TCR beta chain was sequenced in a study of early T cells in non-severe SARS-CoV-2 infection. Whole-study results and caveats: In VDJdb matching, anti-spike CD8 responses were favored while private and CD4 specificities went missing.

Germline loops: CDR1 LGHDT, CDR2 YNNKEL (reference sequence). V lost 6 bases, J lost 3 bases, and 11 bases lay in between. This CDR3 contains 13 residues. This clonotype was counted a few times. The antigen is not known. Unique molecular identifier tags were affixed to discrete cDNA molecules. One entry per CDR3 protein, called by TCRdb with MiXCR from the 5' RACE reads. The table includes around 80,000 distinct CDR3 sequences, roughly 12% detected once. The chain carries TRBV3-1 and TRBJ1-2; D is unresolved. Sequences were obtained from whole blood. The receptor was isolated from an adult who was a healthcare worker with PCR-confirmed SARS-CoV-2 infection or an uninfected control (not recorded which). The CDR3 region has the DNA TGTGCCAGCAGTCGGAGCGCCTACTATGGCTACACCTTC. Protein: CASSRSAYYGYTF.